This T cell receptor beta chain was retrieved from a study of blood T cell repertoires in COVID-19. At the level of the study: Whether acute or convalescent, the COVID-19 samples came from the United States, Italy and Spain.

CDR1 LGHNA and CDR2 YNFKEQ come from the germline V gene. CDR3 length equals 17 residues. The V and J ends lost 1 base and 0 bases, in that order; junction bases with no gene match: 4. Some clones are missing from TCRdb's copy, which holds only in-frame ones; the method was immunoSEQ multiplex PCR. The table shows around 250,000 clones, with roughly nine tenths occurring only once. There are a few counts of this clone. Participant reports of clinical history set cohort assignment. This sequence originates from a human donor in a cohort exposed to, infected with or recovered from COVID-19 (not recorded which). The donor label of this sample is uncertain. Sample: PBMCs or T cells enriched from blood (not recorded which). The rearrangement uses TRBV4-2 and TRBJ1-2, with 11 nucleotides matching TRBD1. Written as DNA, the CDR3 is TGTGCCAGCAGCCAAGGGACAGGGGGCTCACCTAACTATGGCTACACCTTC. This codes for CASSQGTGGSPNYGYTF.